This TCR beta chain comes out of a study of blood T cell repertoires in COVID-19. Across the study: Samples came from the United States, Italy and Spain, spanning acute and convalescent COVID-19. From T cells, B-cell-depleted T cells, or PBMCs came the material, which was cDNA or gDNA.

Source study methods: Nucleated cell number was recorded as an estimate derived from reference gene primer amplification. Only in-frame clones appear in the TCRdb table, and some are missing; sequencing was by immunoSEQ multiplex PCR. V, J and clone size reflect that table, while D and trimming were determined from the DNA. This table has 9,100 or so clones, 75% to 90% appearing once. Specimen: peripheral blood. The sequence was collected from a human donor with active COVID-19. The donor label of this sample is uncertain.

The CDR3 region is CATSDGGGGPGTGELFF. The CDR3 DNA reads as TGTGCCACCAGTGATGGTGGCGGGGGCCCGGGCACCGGGGAGCTGTTTTTT. V usage is TRBV24-1 and J usage is TRBJ2-2; possibly TRBD2 for D (7 bases). The CDR3 has 17 residues. Germline V gene data show CDR1 as KGHDR and CDR2 as SFDVKD. The germline V and J ends were trimmed by 3 bases and 4 bases, with 17 bases remaining between them.